This T cell receptor (beta chain) was sequenced during a study of T cell repertoires in cytomegalovirus infection. As for the study in general: It can be stated that public TCR beta signatures indicated CMV infection as well as a matching HLA type.

Germline loops: CDR1 DFQATT, CDR2 SNEGSKA (reference sequence). The CDR3 contains 14 residues. From the reads, TCRdb called clonotypes with MiXCR, one entry per CDR3 protein. The table has 250,000 to 300,000 distinct CDR3 sequences, approximately 15% seen once. Study-level points and caveats: What dominated the ex vivo response were HLA-C-restricted CMV-specific TCR beta clonotypes. Based on cumulative public TCR beta family frequency, carriers of CMV plus the relevant HLA were identified.

About this clonotype itself: Its antigen is not identified.

This sequence was found in a human donor in good health (CMV status not recorded). Some clones in this sample may be carry-over from other donors' samples. The V gene is TRBV20-1, the J gene TRBJ2-5, with 7 bases lining up with TRBD2. Sequencing was performed on PBMCs. The CDR3 spells CSQRGPSGQETQYF. The CDR3 region has the DNA TGCAGCCAACGAGGACCTAGCGGACAAGAGACCCAGTACTTC.